This section outlines one T cell receptor (beta chain) sequence together with its context. This sample is part of a study of blood T cell repertoires in COVID-19. Germline V gene data show CDR1 as LGHDT and CDR2 as YNNKEL (reference sequence). This CDR3 comprises 14 residues. Deletions cut 0 bases from V and 11 bases from J, with 15 bases between. TCRdb keeps only in-frame clones here, not all; method: immunoSEQ multiplex PCR. The table lists 73,000 or so clones, less than 75% of them singletons, with less than 25% in the top ten. This clonotype was sampled from a man in his 60s with acute or convalescent COVID-19. Sequencing was carried out using peripheral blood. This chain uses TRBV3-1 (or the pseudogene TRBV3-2) with TRBJ2-3, with a weak D call TRBD1 (5 bases). The CDR3 loop reads CASSQEAGILKQYF. CDR3 coding DNA: TGTGCCAGCAGCCAAGAGGCAGGGATTCTTAAGCAGTATTTT.